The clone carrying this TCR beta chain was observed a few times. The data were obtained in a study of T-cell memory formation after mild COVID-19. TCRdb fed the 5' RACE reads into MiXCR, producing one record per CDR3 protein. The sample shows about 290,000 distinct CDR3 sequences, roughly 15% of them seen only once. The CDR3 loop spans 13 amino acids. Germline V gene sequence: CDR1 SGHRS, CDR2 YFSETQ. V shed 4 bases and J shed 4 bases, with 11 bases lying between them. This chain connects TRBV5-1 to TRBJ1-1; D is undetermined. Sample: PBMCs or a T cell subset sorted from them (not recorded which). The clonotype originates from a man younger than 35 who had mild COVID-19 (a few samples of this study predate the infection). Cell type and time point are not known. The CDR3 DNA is TGCGCCAGCAGCACCACCCCAAGCACTGAAGCTTTCTTT. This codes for CASSTTPSTEAFF.